The 25 T cell receptor beta chains reported below all come from one sample, sequenced in a study of OX40 agonist ivuxolimab in advanced cancers. Only in-frame clones appear in the TCRdb table, and some are missing; sequencing was by immunoSEQ multiplex PCR. The table shows tens of thousands of clones, with more than 70% occurring only once. Sequencing used CD4+ or CD8+ T cells sorted from blood, obtained in a trial of the OX40 agonist ivuxolimab. The source is an adult with an advanced solid tumor such as melanoma, head and neck, liver or kidney cancer.

The V gene is TRBV30, the J gene TRBJ1-6; 9 nucleotides agree with TRBD1. This CDR3 contains 12 residues. V dropped 7 bases and J dropped 9; count of bases not matched to a gene: 4. Germline-derived CDR1 and CDR2 are GTSNPN and SVGIG (reference sequence). The CDR3 nucleotides read TGTGCCTTGGACAGGGGTGGTTCACCCCTCCACTTT. This translates into CALDRGGSPLHF.

V is TRBV7-9 and J is TRBJ2-3; no clear D gene. This CDR3 is built from 15 residues. Germline V gives CDR1 SEHNR, CDR2 FQNEAQ (reference sequence). Trimming removed 5 bases from V and 1 base from J, with 13 bases in between. For the CDR3, the DNA is TGTGCCAGCAGCCCGGGCGAGACGCGCACAGATACGCAGTATTTT. Amino acid sequence: CASSPGETRTDTQYF.

This chain's CDR3 is CASSTDSGRVYNEQFF. The CDR3 bases are TGTGCCAGCAGCACGGATAGCGGTCGGGTCTACAATGAGCAGTTCTTC. The chain is built from TRBV5-6 and TRBJ2-1, with a tentative D call TRBD2 (6 bases). Germline V lookup: CDR1 SGHDT, CDR2 YYEEEE. Deletions cut 4 bases from V and 3 bases from J, with 17 bases between. The CDR3 is made up of 16 amino acids.

V and J are TRBV5-5 and TRBJ2-4; 9 bases align to TRBD1. The CDR3 totals 14 residues. Germline trimming cut 4 bases from V and 8 bases from J; bases unmatched to any gene: 7. Germline lookup yields CDR1 SGHKS and CDR2 YYEKEE (reference sequence). CDR3 residues: CASSGQQGAYIQYF. Written as DNA, the CDR3 is TGTGCCAGCAGCGGACAACAGGGGGCATACATTCAGTACTTC.

The chain employs TRBV7-9 and TRBJ1-1, with D possibly TRBD1 on 6 matching bases. The CDR3 sequence is 12 residues long. Germline-derived CDR1 and CDR2 are SEHNR and FQNEAQ (reference sequence). Trimming removed 5 bases at V and 5 bases at J, with 9 bases between. The CDR3 region has the DNA TGTGCCAGCAGCCATAGGGGGACTGAAGCTTTCTTT. Amino acid sequence: CASSHRGTEAFF.

The chain joins TRBV18 to TRBJ2-5; no firm D call. The CDR3 spans 13 residues. The V and J ends lost 5 bases and 0 bases respectively, with 7 bases between them. Germline CDR1 and CDR2: KGHSH and LQKENI. Here the CDR3 DNA reads TGTGCCAGCTCAGAGCAATACCAAGAGACCCAGTACTTC. This codes for CASSEQYQETQYF.

In DNA, the CDR3 is TGTGCCAGTAGTGGAGGTGGGACTAGCGGGAGTAGGGTCTACGAGCAGTACTTC. Encoded protein: CASSGGGTSGSRVYEQYF. The chain combines TRBV19 with TRBJ2-7; 14 nucleotides line up with TRBD2. The CDR3 is 18 amino acids. The germline CDR1 and CDR2 sequences are LNHDA and SQIVND (reference sequence). The ends lost 5 bases at V and 3 bases at J; junction bases unmatched: 12.

This clone occurred a few times. The J gene is TRBJ1-4, the V gene TRBV30; D gene ambiguous. The length of the CDR3 is 12 residues. Germline V gene data show CDR1 as GTSNPN and CDR2 as SVGIG (reference sequence). V was pared by 3 bases and J by 7 bases, with 9 bases between. The CDR3 protein is CAWSFTGEKLFF. DNA of the CDR3: TGTGCCTGGAGCTTCACGGGTGAAAAACTGTTTTTT.

The rearrangement joins TRBV28 to TRBJ1-5; D perhaps matches TRBD1 (5 bases). This CDR3 is built from 16 residues. Trimming shortened V by 6 bases and J by 4 bases, and 19 bases separated the two germline ends. CDR1 and CDR2 (germline): MDHEN, SYDVKM. This CDR3 is CASSPGTRDLNQPQHF. The CDR3 region has the DNA TGTGCCAGCAGCCCTGGAACTAGGGACTTAAATCAGCCCCAGCATTTT.

This clone has a single count. The chain recombines TRBV29-1 with TRBJ1-1; D is ambiguous. CDR1 and CDR2 (germline): SQVTM, ANQGSEA. The CDR3 spans 12 residues. The V and J ends lost 2 bases and 6 bases respectively, with 10 bases between them. CDR3 sequence: CSVEKGRSEAFF. CDR3 in DNA: TGCAGCGTTGAAAAGGGCAGATCTGAAGCTTTCTTT.

The V call is TRBV10-2, the J call TRBJ2-7; D is unresolved. V gave up 4 bases and J gave up 5 bases, with 9 bases separating them. Germline assignment: CDR1 WSHSY and CDR2 SAAADI. The length of the CDR3 is 12 residues. The CDR3 nucleotides read TGCGCCAGCAGTGGACTGAGCGACGAGCAGTACTTC. Encoded protein: CASSGLSDEQYF.

This clone was detected only a few times. The chain joins TRBV7-2 to TRBJ1-2; 8 positions match TRBD1. V lost 3 bases and J lost 0; bases outside the gene matches: 3. CDR1 and CDR2 from the germline V gene are SGHTA and FQGNSA. The CDR3 has 15 amino acids. CDR3 sequence: CASSFTGGANYGYTF. The CDR3 region has the DNA TGTGCCAGCAGCTTCACAGGGGGGGCTAACTATGGCTACACCTTC.

This clone has more than one count but fewer than ten. The rearrangement uses TRBV4-3 and TRBJ2-2; tentatively, D is TRBD1 (6 bases). This CDR3 is built from 14 residues. Germline CDR1 LGHNA, CDR2 YSLEER. Trimming cost V 0 bases and J 4 bases, with 6 bases left between them. CDR3 DNA sequence: TGCGCCAGCAGCCAAGAGGGGGCCACCGGGGAGCTGTTTTTT. Protein sequence: CASSQEGATGELFF.

The chain uses TRBV2 and TRBJ2-5; D uncertain. Trimming cost V 6 bases and J 4 bases, with 6 bases left between them. The CDR3 loop spans 11 amino acids. The germline CDR1 and CDR2 sequences are SNHLY and FYNNEI. The CDR3 DNA reads as TGTGCCAGCAGCCTTGGAGAGACCCAGTACTTC. Its protein is CASSLGETQYF. Full variable domain (rest looked up from reference TRBV2 and TRBJ2-5): EPEVTQTPSHQVTQMGQEVILRCVPISNHLYFYWYRQILGQKVEFLVSFYNNEISEKSEIFDDQFSVERPDGSNFTLKIRSTKLEDSAMYFCASSLGETQYFGPGTRLLVL.

V and J are TRBV9 and TRBJ2-3; D is uncertain. Germline CDR1 and CDR2: SGDLS and YYNGEE. The length of the CDR3 is 12 residues. The germline V and J ends were trimmed by 4 bases and 3 bases, with 6 bases remaining between them. Here the CDR3 DNA reads TGTGCCAGCAGCCCCGTGACAGATACGCAGTATTTT. Amino acid sequence: CASSPVTDTQYF.

The rearrangement links TRBV15 to TRBJ2-3, with D possibly matching TRBD1 (6 bases). The CDR3 is 16 residues long. Trimming took off 0 bases at V and 1 base at J, with 11 bases between the two ends. Germline V gives CDR1 LNHNV, CDR2 YYDKDF (reference sequence). The CDR3 loop reads CATSRDRAGGTDTQYF. CDR3 coding DNA: TGTGCCACCAGCAGAGATAGGGCAGGGGGCACAGATACGCAGTATTTT. Together with reference TRBV15 and TRBJ2-3, the CDR3 gives the full variable domain: DAMVIQNPRYQVTQFGKPVTLSCSQTLNHNVMYWYQQKSSQAPKLLFHYYDKDFNNEADTPDNFQSRRPNTSFCFLDIRSPGLGDTAMYLCATSRDRAGGTDTQYFGPGTRLTVL.

V usage is TRBV6-5 and J usage is TRBJ1-1; tentatively, D is TRBD1 (5 bases). CDR1 and CDR2 (germline): MNHEY, SVGAGI. Trimming left V 10 bases short and J 10 bases short, with 19 bases between. The CDR3 has 12 residues. The chain's CDR3 is CATFSGPGVAFF. DNA of the CDR3: TGTGCCACCTTTTCAGGGCCTGGGGTAGCTTTCTTT.

V usage is TRBV9 and J usage is TRBJ1-6, with unresolved D. The CDR3 loop spans 13 amino acids. Germline V gene data show CDR1 as SGDLS and CDR2 as YYNGEE. Trimming left V 0 bases short and J 8 bases short, with 6 bases between. The chain's CDR3 is CASSVAVDSPLHF. CDR3 sequence (DNA): TGTGCCAGCAGCGTAGCGGTTGATTCACCCCTCCACTTT.

The chain joins TRBV9 to TRBJ1-2; D call uncertain. The CDR3 length is 11 residues. In germline, CDR1 is SGDLS, CDR2 YYNGEE. Trimming took off 5 bases at V and 3 bases at J, with 5 bases between the two ends. For the CDR3, the DNA is TGTGCCAGCAGGCTGGACTATGGCTACACCTTC. Translating it yields CASRLDYGYTF. Complete variable domain (other parts from reference TRBV9 and TRBJ1-2): DSGVTQTPKHLITATGQRVTLRCSPRSGDLSVYWYQQSLDQGLQFLIQYYNGEERAKGNILERFSAQQFPDLHSELNLSSLELGDSALYFCASRLDYGYTFGSGTRLTVV.

The DNA for the CDR3 is TGTGCCAGCAGAGCGGGGTTACCCCCCTACGAGCAGTACTTC. It codes for CASRAGLPPYEQYF. This chain uses TRBV6-5 with TRBJ2-7; 7 bases agree with TRBD2. V dropped 6 bases and J dropped 2; count of bases not matched to a gene: 7. The CDR3 contains 14 residues. The germline V gene encodes CDR1 MNHEY and CDR2 SVGAGI.

A few counts support this clone. This chain joins TRBV5-8 and TRBJ1-2; 10 bases match TRBD1. Germline V CDR1 and CDR2: SGHTS, YDEGEE. This CDR3 comprises 15 residues. Germline trimming cut 3 bases from V and 4 bases from J; bases unmatched to any gene: 6. This chain's CDR3 is CASSSGQGKIYGYTF. DNA for the CDR3: TGTGCCAGCAGCTCGGGACAGGGGAAAATCTATGGCTACACCTTC. The entire variable domain, with the rest obtained from reference TRBV5-8 and TRBJ1-2, is as follows: EAGVTQSPTHLIKTRGQQATLRCSPISGHTSVYWYQQALGLGLQFLLWYDEGEERNRGNFPPRFSGRQFPNYSSELNVNALELEDSALYLCASSSGQGKIYGYTFGSGTRLTVV.

This clone was observed a few times. The gene calls are TRBV6-1 and TRBJ1-2; no clear D. Per germline, CDR1 MNHNS and CDR2 SASEGT. This CDR3 is 13 amino acids long. V gave up 4 bases and J gave up 1 base, with 7 bases separating them. The CDR3 protein is CASSGGLNYGYTF. CDR3 nucleotide sequence: TGTGCCAGCAGTGGGGGTCTTAACTATGGCTACACCTTC.

The V and J genes are TRBV2 and TRBJ2-7, with unresolved D. Germline-derived CDR1 and CDR2 are SNHLY and FYNNEI. The CDR3 is 14 residues long. The germline V and J ends were trimmed by 1 base and 3 bases, with 10 bases remaining between them. CDR3 sequence (DNA): TGTGCCAGCAGTGAAGATAGTGGCAGCTACGAGCAGTACTTC. Translated, it gives CASSEDSGSYEQYF. Full variable domain (rest looked up from reference TRBV2 and TRBJ2-7): EPEVTQTPSHQVTQMGQEVILRCVPISNHLYFYWYRQILGQKVEFLVSFYNNEISEKSEIFDDQFSVERPDGSNFTLKIRSTKLEDSAMYFCASSEDSGSYEQYFGPGTRLTVT.

This sequence joins TRBV27 and TRBJ1-1; tentatively, D is TRBD1 (5 bases). The V and J ends lost 6 bases and 4 bases respectively, with 15 bases between them. Germline assignment: CDR1 MNHEY and CDR2 SMNVEV (reference sequence). The CDR3 totals 14 residues. CDR3 in DNA: TGTGCCAGCAGCCCGGGTCTGAGGGGCACTGAAGCTTTCTTT. Translating gives CASSPGLRGTEAFF.

This clone occurred once. The V and J genes are TRBV9 and TRBJ2-3; TRBD2 matches at 8 bases. CDR3 length equals 15 residues. V dropped 3 bases and J dropped 4; count of bases not matched to a gene: 7. Germline V gives CDR1 SGDLS, CDR2 YYNGEE. This CDR3 is CASSETGGGADTQYF. In DNA, the CDR3 is TGTGCCAGCAGCGAGACGGGAGGGGGTGCAGATACGCAGTATTTT.